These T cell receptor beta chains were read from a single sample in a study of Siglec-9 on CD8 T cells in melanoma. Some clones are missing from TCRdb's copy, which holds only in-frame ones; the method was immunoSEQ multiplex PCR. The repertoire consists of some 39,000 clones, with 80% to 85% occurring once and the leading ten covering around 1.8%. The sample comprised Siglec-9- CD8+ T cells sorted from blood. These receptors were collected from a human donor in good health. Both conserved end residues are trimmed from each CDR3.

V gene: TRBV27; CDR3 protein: ASSSEQGAHEQY
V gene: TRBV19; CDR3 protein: AVGWGVKLF
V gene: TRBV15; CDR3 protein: AVRGTGSYEQY
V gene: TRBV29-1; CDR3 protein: SVRDPATSFQETQY
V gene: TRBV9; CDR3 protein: ASSVDLGNQPQH
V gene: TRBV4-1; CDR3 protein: ASSQVHSGETQY
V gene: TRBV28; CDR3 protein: ASSPDRVNTGELF
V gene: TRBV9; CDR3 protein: ASSVGGGITEAF
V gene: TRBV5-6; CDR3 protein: ASSFLTGGNEQF
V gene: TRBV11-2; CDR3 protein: ASRPQGDSAGELF
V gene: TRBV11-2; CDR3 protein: ASSFGPGELF
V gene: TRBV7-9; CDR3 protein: ASSLLPRNEQF
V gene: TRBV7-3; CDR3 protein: ASSLTGRSTETQY
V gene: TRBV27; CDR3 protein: ASSLDGGNYGYT
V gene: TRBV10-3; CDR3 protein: AISDPDRGTEAF
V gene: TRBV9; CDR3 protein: ASSVSGGGTDTQY
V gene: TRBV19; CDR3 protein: ASTPGAGGHEQY
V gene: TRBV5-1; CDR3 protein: ASSFAGGTYNEQF
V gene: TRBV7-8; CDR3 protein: ASSLVTTEAF
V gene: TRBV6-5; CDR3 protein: ASSYFGSGGVYEQY
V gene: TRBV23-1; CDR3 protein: ASSPGQNHTYYGYT
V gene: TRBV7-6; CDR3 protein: ASSAGAGTEAF
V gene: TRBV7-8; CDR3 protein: ASSPYLRNTEAF
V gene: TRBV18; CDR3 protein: ASSPLSRDRGYNEQF
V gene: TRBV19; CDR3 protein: ASSIGPGGLNEQF
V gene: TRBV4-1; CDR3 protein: ASSQAYEQY
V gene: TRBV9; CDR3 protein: ASTMGLADQETQY
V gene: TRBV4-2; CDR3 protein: ASSPEGLAHEQY
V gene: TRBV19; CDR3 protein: ASKPRASNQPQH
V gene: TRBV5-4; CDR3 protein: AARPPGGTEAF
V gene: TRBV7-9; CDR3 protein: ASSLIGLVGRMNTEAF
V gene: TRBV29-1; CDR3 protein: SVEAGITEAF